These 14 T cell receptor beta chains came from one sample sequenced in a study of T cell responses to AZD1222 COVID-19 vaccine listed by TCRdb under 2021. The time point label here, explained by the study, means: about 28 days (+/-7) after the second vaccine dose. The library was built by means of the immunoSEQ multiplex PCR assay. TCRdb stores this immuneACCESS table with in-frame sequences only. Part of the clones is absent; in the studies checked, under half of the shortfall reflects unresolved V genes, and no reason is known for the rest. The sample profile shows under 200,000 clones; around 90% of them were found once. Approximately 1.2% of the sample is held by the ten biggest clonotypes. This sample comprised peripheral blood, obtained 28 days after the second AZD1222 dose. These receptors originate from an adult who received the AZD1222 COVID-19 vaccine.

The chain links TRBV27 to TRBJ1-5; no clear D gene. The CDR3 runs 15 residues. Germline V gene data show CDR1 as MNHEY and CDR2 as SMNVEV (reference sequence). Trimming took 2 bases from V and 0 from J, leaving 8 bases between them. CDR3 residues: CASSLMASSNQPQHF. DNA of the CDR3: TGTGCCAGCAGTTTAATGGCTAGTAGCAATCAGCCCCAGCATTTT.

This clone was seen once. The J gene is TRBJ1-1, the V gene TRBV30, with D unclear. CDR3 length: 15 amino acids. CDR1 is GTSNPN and CDR2 is SVGIG in the germline V gene (reference sequence). Trimming took off 2 bases at V and 8 bases at J, with 21 bases between the two ends. This chain's CDR3 is CAWSPFSGGKIEAFF. In nucleotides, the CDR3 is TGTGCCTGGAGTCCGTTCTCCGGAGGGAAGATAGAAGCTTTCTTT.

This chain joins TRBV12-3 or TRBV12-4 and TRBJ2-2, with 8 positions matching TRBD2. This CDR3 comprises 13 residues. Trimming at V came to 11 bases and at J to 5 bases, leaving 7 bases not matched to a gene. The CDR3 nucleotides read TGTGCCTCGACGGGAGGGAATACCGGGGAGCTGTTTTTT. It is translated as CASTGGNTGELFF.

The rearrangement links TRBV4-2 to TRBJ1-1; no definite D call. The V and J ends lost 0 bases and 4 bases respectively, with 18 bases between them. Germline CDR1 LGHNA, CDR2 YNFKEQ. The CDR3 runs to 17 residues. The CDR3 loop is CASSQDNINSPPTEAFF. For the CDR3, the DNA is TGTGCCAGCAGCCAAGATAATATAAACTCCCCCCCCACTGAAGCTTTCTTT.

The chain has TRBV7-9 and TRBJ2-7; 7 bases match TRBD2. This CDR3 contains 15 residues. The V segment lost 5 bases and the J segment 2 bases; nucleotides outside the gene matches: 9. Germline CDR1 is SEHNR and CDR2 is FQNEAQ (reference sequence). CDR3 coding DNA: TGTGCCAGCAGCCCATCGGGGGGAAAACCCTACGAGCAGTACTTC. Translated: CASSPSGGKPYEQYF.

The gene calls are TRBV4-3 and TRBJ1-6; D is unresolved. The CDR3 is 16 amino acids. V was shortened by 4 bases and J by 0 bases, with 10 bases between the two germline ends. Germline CDR1 LGHNA, CDR2 YSLEER. CDR3 sequence: CASSRGHRSYNSPLHF. CDR3 DNA sequence: TGCGCCAGCAGCCGGGGTCATCGCTCCTATAATTCACCCCTCCACTTT.

The gene calls are TRBV19 and TRBJ2-4; D unresolved. This CDR3 has 16 residues. Trimming took 2 bases from V and 3 from J, leaving 14 bases between them. Germline loops: CDR1 LNHDA, CDR2 SQIVND (reference sequence). In nucleotides, the CDR3 is TGTGCCAGTAGTATATTGGGATCTCTGAGCAAAAACATTCAGTACTTC. It codes for CASSILGSLSKNIQYF.

This chain connects TRBV20-1 to TRBJ1-4; D not certain. CDR1 and CDR2 from the germline V gene are DFQATT and SNEGSKA (reference sequence). The CDR3 consists of 13 residues. The ends were cut back, 5 bases at V and 8 bases at J, with 15 bases in the middle. The CDR3 DNA is TGCAGTGCTCGTGGCGAAAACGGGGAAAAACTGTTTTTT. Amino acids: CSARGENGEKLFF.

This clone was counted only a few times. The chain has TRBV6-6 and TRBJ1-2, with unresolved D. This CDR3 has 15 amino acids. The V gene lost 2 bases and the J gene lost 7 bases, with 17 bases spanning the gap. Germline loops: CDR1 MNHNY, CDR2 SVGAGI (reference sequence). In nucleotides, the CDR3 is TGTGCCAGCAGTTACCAGGACCCAAGAGGGCTTGGCTACACCTTC. Protein: CASSYQDPRGLGYTF.

This chain uses TRBV5-5 with TRBJ1-3; the D gene is possibly TRBD1 (5 bases). Germline CDR1 SGHKS, CDR2 YYEKEE (reference sequence). Trimming stripped 3 bases from V and 0 bases from J, with 13 bases between. This CDR3 is built from 16 residues. In nucleotides, the CDR3 is TGTGCCAGCAGCTACGGGACGCCGAGCTCTGGAAACACCATATATTTT. Encoded protein: CASSYGTPSSGNTIYF.

This chain connects TRBV5-4 to TRBJ1-2; D is uncertain. Trimming removed 4 bases from V and 0 bases from J, with 10 bases in between. In germline, CDR1 is SGHNT, CDR2 YYREEE (reference sequence). The CDR3 has 14 residues. The CDR3 is CASSQRGANYGYTF. The CDR3 DNA reads as TGTGCCAGCAGCCAGAGAGGAGCTAACTATGGCTACACCTTC.

The chain has TRBV6-2 or TRBV6-3 and TRBJ1-2; D possibly corresponds to TRBD1 (5 bases). This CDR3 comprises 13 residues. CDR1 is MNHEY and CDR2 is SVGEGT in the germline V gene. Between the trimmed V and J ends, which lost 5 bases and 7 bases, there was a span of 14 bases. CDR3 DNA sequence: TGTGCCAGCAGTCAACAGGCTGGTGGTGGCTACACCTTC. Residues: CASSQQAGGGYTF.

In this sample, this clone turned up once. The J gene is TRBJ1-6, the V gene TRBV28; possibly TRBD1 for D (6 bases). Per germline, CDR1 MDHEN and CDR2 SYDVKM. The ends were cut back, 4 bases at V and 4 bases at J, with 14 bases in the middle. This CDR3 is 16 amino acids long. The CDR3 coding sequence is TGTGCCAGCAGTTCCCTACCACAGGGTTATAATTCACCCCTCCACTTT. This codes for CASSSLPQGYNSPLHF.

V is TRBV28 and J is TRBJ1-1; 7 bases map to TRBD1. The CDR3 loop spans 14 amino acids. Trimming removed 5 bases from V and 5 bases from J; junction bases left unmatched: 8. Germline CDR1 and CDR2: MDHEN and SYDVKM. As DNA, the CDR3 is TGTGCCAGCAGTCAGGGGGACAGAAGAACTGAAGCTTTCTTT. This translates into CASSQGDRRTEAFF.